Listed here are 12 T cell receptor beta chains from one sample, sequenced in a study of blood T cell repertoires in COVID-19. The data were produced by immunoSEQ multiplex PCR, yet TCRdb's version contains in-frame clones alone and is incomplete. The table shows 300,000 to 500,000 clones, with approximately 88% occurring only once. Sequencing used PBMCs or T cells enriched from blood (not recorded which). Source of these receptors: a woman aged 25 to 39 with acute COVID-19.

The rearrangement links TRBV19 to TRBJ2-1; the D is unclear. V was shortened by 4 bases and J by 7 bases, with 11 bases between the two germline ends. Germline V gives CDR1 LNHDA, CDR2 SQIVND (reference sequence). CDR3 length: 13 residues. CDR3 DNA sequence: TGTGCCAGTAGTAGATCCCTCCAGAATGAGCAGTTCTTC. Translation gives CASSRSLQNEQFF.

The chain employs TRBV12-3 or TRBV12-4 and TRBJ2-2; TRBD2 is a possible D gene (6 bases). Trimming stripped 6 bases from V and 8 bases from J, with 13 bases between. The CDR3 sequence is 13 residues long. CDR3 bases: TGTGCCAGCAGAATTAGGGAGGCGGGGGAGCTGTTTTTT. Protein product: CASRIREAGELFF.

The V call is TRBV9, the J call TRBJ2-5; TRBD2 is a possible D gene (6 bases). With 0 bases removed from V and 0 bases from J, the gap between germline ends came to 12 bases. The CDR3 sequence is 16 residues long. Germline V gene sequence: CDR1 SGDLS, CDR2 YYNGEE. For the CDR3, the DNA is TGTGCCAGCAGCGTAGGGCTGGCGGGGTACCAAGAGACCCAGTACTTC. It yields the protein CASSVGLAGYQETQYF.

This clone was detected only a few times. The chain is built from TRBV12-3 or TRBV12-4 and TRBJ1-6, with D unresolved. V lost 7 bases, J lost 10 bases, and 14 bases lay in between. This CDR3 contains 13 residues. CDR3 sequence (DNA): TGTGCCAGCACATACAGCACGAGATCACCCCTCCACTTT. Translation gives CASTYSTRSPLHF.

The V and J genes are TRBV2 and TRBJ1-6, with 10 bases aligning to TRBD1. Germline CDR1 is SNHLY and CDR2 is FYNNEI. The J segment lost 3 bases and the V segment lost 7 bases, leaving 9 bases of the junction unmatched. The length of the CDR3 is 17 residues. CDR3: CASTDRGLVIYNSPLHF. The CDR3 region has the DNA TGTGCCAGCACTGACAGGGGGCTCGTCATCTATAATTCACCCCTCCACTTT.

This clone was seen a single time. The rearrangement uses TRBV19 and TRBJ2-7; TRBD2 agrees at 8 bases. The CDR3 is 14 amino acids. V trimming: 4 bases; J trimming: 3 bases; junction bases outside the gene matches: 5. Per the germline V gene, CDR1 is LNHDA and CDR2 is SQIVND (reference sequence). CDR3: CASSRAGGIYEQYF. The CDR3 nucleotides are TGTGCCAGTAGTAGGGCGGGGGGTATCTACGAGCAGTACTTC.

This clone has only a few counts. The chain links TRBV15 to TRBJ2-7; weak D call: TRBD1 (5 bases). The CDR3 length is 14 residues. Germline V CDR1 and CDR2: LNHNV, YYDKDF (reference sequence). V lost 0 bases, J lost 3 bases, and 9 bases lay in between. CDR3 DNA sequence: TGTGCCACCAGCAGAGAAGGACAAGACTACGAGCAGTACTTC. This codes for CATSREGQDYEQYF.

The chain recombines TRBV7-2 with TRBJ1-4, with D possibly being TRBD1 (5 bases). V lost 4 bases to trimming and J lost 10 bases, with 19 bases between them. Germline CDR1 and CDR2: SGHTA and FQGNSA. The CDR3 is 15 residues long. The CDR3: CASSSNSGVSGKLFF. Written as DNA, the CDR3 is TGTGCCAGCAGCTCAAATTCGGGGGTCAGCGGAAAACTGTTTTTT.

J is TRBJ1-2 and V is TRBV28; 7 nucleotides match TRBD1. CDR1 and CDR2 from the germline V gene are MDHEN and SYDVKM. Germline trimming cut 5 bases from V and 4 bases from J; bases unmatched to any gene: 13. There are 16 residues in the CDR3. CDR3 DNA sequence: TGTGCCAGCAGTACACAAAAGGGACAGATGCGCTATGGCTACACCTTC. Its translation is CASSTQKGQMRYGYTF.

The CDR3 sequence: CASSFTPWGGSQETQYF. CDR3 in DNA: TGTGCCAGCAGCTTTACTCCCTGGGGGGGCTCCCAAGAGACCCAGTACTTC. The J gene is TRBJ2-5, the V gene TRBV7-8, with D possibly being TRBD2 (7 bases). The ends were cut back, 3 bases at V and 1 base at J, with 18 bases in the middle. Looked up from germline, CDR1 is SGHVS and CDR2 is FQNEAQ. The CDR3 length is 17 residues.

The V call is TRBV5-1, the J call TRBJ2-5; 7 bases fit TRBD2. V trimming: 7 bases; J trimming: 5 bases; junction bases outside the gene matches: 2. The CDR3 contains 11 residues. Germline CDR1 is SGHRS and CDR2 is YFSETQ. CDR3 nucleotide sequence: TGCGCCAGCGACGGGGGGGAGACCCAGTACTTC. As protein: CASDGGETQYF.

The chain couples TRBV7-3 to TRBJ1-1; 10 bases map to TRBD1. Germline CDR1 and CDR2: SGHTA and FQGTGA. The CDR3 has 15 residues. V lost 6 bases and J lost 3; bases outside the gene matches: 7. In DNA, the CDR3 is TGTGCCAGCAGACGGACAGGGGGGTCGGACACTGAAGCTTTCTTT. Translation gives CASRRTGGSDTEAFF.